The clone carrying this T cell receptor beta chain was found many times. Its antigen remains unknown. This sample stems from a study of CD8 T cells in ankylosing spondylitis. Study findings and constraints: Earlier authors reported some of these motif variants in reactive arthritis synovial fluid and blood.

The CDR3 is 15 amino acids. V lost 8 bases and J 0 bases, leaving 14 bases between the germline ends. From germline, CDR1 is MNHNS and CDR2 SASEGT. TCRdb independently ran MiXCR on the 5' RACE reads; one entry per CDR3 protein. The sample lists fewer than 250,000 distinct CDR3 sequences, 10% occurring once. This clonotype was obtained from a male donor with ankylosing spondylitis or in good health (not recorded which). The chain links TRBV6-1 to TRBJ2-4; D perhaps matches TRBD1 (6 bases). The sample was blood, either unsorted or a sorted T cell fraction (not recorded which). CDR3 DNA: TGTGCCAGCGGATCGACAGGAGCAGCCAAAAACATTCAGTACTTC. Protein: CASGSTGAAKNIQYF.